The clone carrying this T cell receptor beta chain occurred once. Repertoires were generated with immunoSEQ multiplex PCR, while TCRdb's copy carries only in-frame clones and drops some. The sample includes approximately 89,000 clones, approximately 91% of them seen just once. The data belong to a study of OX40 agonist ivuxolimab in advanced cancers. Overall study: Three patients, one with hepatocellular carcinoma and two with cutaneous melanoma, achieved partial responses.

The V gene's germline CDR1 is SNHLY and CDR2 FYNNEI. Trimming at V came to 7 bases and at J to 7 bases, leaving 10 bases not matched to a gene. This CDR3 spans 15 amino acids. Anyone with autoimmune disease history or systemic immunosuppression was excluded. The sequence came from an adult with an advanced solid tumor such as melanoma, head and neck, liver or kidney cancer. Specimen: CD4+ or CD8+ T cells sorted from blood, collected in a trial of the OX40 agonist ivuxolimab. V and J are TRBV2 and TRBJ2-2, with 9 bases matching TRBD2. The CDR3 coding sequence is TGTGCCAGCATGTGGGCTAGCGGGGCGGGCGGGGAGCTGTTTTTT. The encoded protein is CASMWASGAGGELFF.